This T cell receptor (beta chain) originates from a study of CXCR3 chemokines and chemotherapy response in bladder cancer. MiXCR, applied by TCRdb to the PCR reads, yields one record per CDR3 protein. The sample has more than 7,000 distinct CDR3 sequences, roughly 12% seen once. The CDR3 is 14 residues long. Germline CDR1 reads SGHDT; CDR2 reads YYEEEE. This clonotype appeared once. This clone may be a read error of a much larger clone one base away. The chain is built from TRBV5-6 and TRBJ2-7; D uncertain. This material was collected from a patient whose treatment included neoadjuvant chemotherapy. The clonotype was recovered from a human donor with bladder cancer that responded to neoadjuvant chemotherapy. This CDR3 reads CASSKVHRSFEQYF. The CDR3, as DNA: TGTGCCAGCAGCAAGGTGCACCGGTCCTTCGAGCAGTACTTC.